The 15 T cell receptor beta chains presented below share a single source sample, sequenced in a study of cytomegalovirus exposure and HLA in healthy donors. The PCR made use of 60 Vbeta and 13 Jbeta primers. Sequencing used immunoSEQ multiplex PCR; TCRdb keeps in-frame clones, though not all of them. The repertoire holds tens of thousands of clones, with roughly 80% as singletons. The specimen was PBMCs. These receptors were collected from a man aged 50 to 59 in good health and CMV-seronegative.

This clone showed up just once. This rearrangement joins TRBV25-1 to TRBJ1-3, with D perhaps matching TRBD1 (5 bases). The CDR3 extends over 15 amino acids. The V gene's germline CDR1 is MGHDK and CDR2 SYGVNS. Trimming took 1 base from V and 8 from J, leaving 15 bases between them. In DNA form, the CDR3 reads TGTGCCAGCAGTGAATCGGGGGGAATTGTATACACCATATATTTT. Translated, it gives CASSESGGIVYTIYF.

The V and J genes are TRBV9 and TRBJ2-7; 9 bases map to TRBD2. The trim removed 0 bases at V and 2 bases at J, leaving 3 bases unmatched. The CDR3 runs to 15 residues. The V gene's germline CDR1 is SGDLS and CDR2 YYNGEE. CDR3 sequence reads: CASSVAPSGTYEQYF. Here the CDR3 DNA reads TGTGCCAGCAGCGTAGCTCCTAGCGGGACCTACGAGCAGTACTTC. Variable domain in full (rest from reference TRBV9 and TRBJ2-7): DSGVTQTPKHLITATGQRVTLRCSPRSGDLSVYWYQQSLDQGLQFLIQYYNGEERAKGNILERFSAQQFPDLHSELNLSSLELGDSALYFCASSVAPSGTYEQYFGPGTRLTVT.

This clone was seen just once. This chain joins TRBV5-5 and TRBJ1-1, with D possibly being TRBD1 (6 bases). This CDR3 has 13 residues. V was cut by 1 base and J by 5 bases, with 9 bases left in between. Germline loops: CDR1 SGHKS, CDR2 YYEKEE (reference sequence). CDR3 DNA sequence: TGTGCCAGCAGCTTGACAGGGAAAACTGAAGCTTTCTTT. Amino acid sequence: CASSLTGKTEAFF. Complete variable domain (other parts from reference TRBV5-5 and TRBJ1-1): DAGVTQSPTHLIKTRGQQVTLRCSPISGHKSVSWYQQVLGQGPQFIFQYYEKEERGRGNFPDRFSARQFPNYSSELNVNALLLGDSALYLCASSLTGKTEAFFGQGTRLTVV.

The chain carries TRBV6-1 and TRBJ2-5; D gene uncertain. The J call may not be correct, given that the DNA end is closer to TRBJ2-7. The germline CDR1 and CDR2 sequences are MNHNS and SASEGT. CDR3 length: 13 residues. The CDR3 DNA reads as TGTGCCAGCAGTGAAAGGAGTGGTTACGAGCAGTACTTC. Protein product: CASSERSGYEQYF.

The chain couples TRBV19 to TRBJ1-1; D is perhaps TRBD1 (5 bases). Deletions cut 5 bases from V and 3 bases from J, with 16 bases between. The CDR3 runs 15 residues. The germline V gene has CDR1 LNHDA and CDR2 SQIVND (reference sequence). The CDR3 loop is CASSAWGLPDTEAFF. In nucleotides, the CDR3 is TGTGCCAGTAGTGCTTGGGGACTCCCTGACACTGAAGCTTTCTTT. Full variable domain (remainder filled in from reference TRBV19 and TRBJ1-1): DGGITQSPKYLFRKEGQNVTLSCEQNLNHDAMYWYRQDPGQGLRLIYYSQIVNDFQKGDIAEGYSVSREKKESFPLTVTSAQKNPTAFYLCASSAWGLPDTEAFFGQGTRLTVV.

The rearrangement uses TRBV27 and TRBJ1-2; 7 bases match TRBD1. Per the germline V gene, CDR1 is MNHEY and CDR2 is SMNVEV (reference sequence). J was trimmed by 1 base and V by 0 bases; bases with no gene match: 8. The CDR3 totals 17 residues. The CDR3 bases are TGTGCCAGCAGTTTATCGGGGGCGACAGGGCGTAACTATGGCTACACCTTC. Translation gives CASSLSGATGRNYGYTF.

This CDR3 reads CAISEGTVYGYTF. CDR3 coding DNA: TGTGCCATCAGTGAAGGGACAGTATATGGCTACACCTTC. The chain joins TRBV10-3 to TRBJ1-2, with TRBD1 identical over 7 bases. Germline CDR1 is ENHRY and CDR2 is SYGVKD. The J segment lost 5 bases and the V segment lost 3 bases, leaving 3 bases of the junction unmatched. CDR3 size: 13 residues.

The J gene is TRBJ2-5, the V gene TRBV7-2; possible D gene TRBD2, 6 bases. The V gene's germline CDR1 is SGHTA and CDR2 FQGNSA. Trimming removed 3 bases at V and 5 bases at J, with 13 bases between. The CDR3 is made up of 14 amino acids. The CDR3: CASSFNQGGETQYF. CDR3 coding DNA: TGTGCCAGCAGCTTCAATCAGGGAGGCGAGACCCAGTACTTC. Variable domain in full (rest from reference TRBV7-2 and TRBJ2-5): GAGVSQSPSNKVTEKGKDVELRCDPISGHTALYWYRQSLGQGLEFLIYFQGNSAPDKSGLPSDRFSAERTGGSVSTLTIQRTQQEDSAVYLCASSFNQGGETQYFGPGTRLLVL.

V gene TRBV29-1 combines with J gene TRBJ2-7, with 9 bases identical to TRBD1. The J segment lost 8 bases and the V segment lost 5 bases, leaving 10 bases of the junction unmatched. The V gene's germline CDR1 is SQVTM and CDR2 ANQGSEA. CDR3 length equals 13 residues. The CDR3 nucleotides are TGCAGCGTTTGGGGACAGGGTTTTATCCAGCAGTACTTC. It codes for CSVWGQGFIQQYF.

This chain joins TRBV7-2 and TRBJ2-2, with D perhaps matching TRBD2 (6 bases). The CDR3 totals 13 residues. Per the germline V gene, CDR1 is SGHTA and CDR2 is FQGNSA. Trimming shortened V by 5 bases and J by 6 bases, and 10 bases separated the two germline ends. The CDR3, as DNA: TGTGCCAGCAGCCCGCCGGGGGCCGGGGAGCTGTTTTTT. Translated: CASSPPGAGELFF.

This chain connects TRBV4-3 to TRBJ1-6; a possible D gene is TRBD1 (5 bases). This CDR3 contains 15 residues. CDR1 is LGHNA, CDR2 YSLEER, per germline. V lost 0 bases to trimming and J lost 11 bases, with 14 bases between them. CDR3 sequence reads: CASSQDWQGRTPLHF. The DNA for the CDR3 is TGCGCCAGCAGCCAAGATTGGCAGGGCCGAACACCCCTCCACTTT.

J is TRBJ1-1 and V is TRBV6-6; TRBD1 matches at 12 bases. The CDR3 length is 16 residues. V gave up 5 bases and J gave up 11 bases; unmatched junction bases: 15. Germline V CDR1 and CDR2: MNHNY, SVGAGI (reference sequence). The CDR3 region has the DNA TGTGCCAGCAGTACCGGGACAGGGGGCTTAAGACCCGGCGCTTTCTTT. Protein product: CASSTGTGGLRPGAFF.

The CDR3: CASSPEANTDTQYF. In nucleotides, the CDR3 is TGTGCCAGCAGCCCCGAGGCTAACACAGATACGCAGTATTTT. V is TRBV25-1 and J is TRBJ2-3; no reliable D call. The CDR3 runs 14 residues. Germline V gene data show CDR1 as MGHDK and CDR2 as SYGVNS. The V and J ends lost 6 bases and 2 bases respectively, with 12 bases between them.

This clone showed up just a few times. The chain has TRBV9 and TRBJ2-7; D not resolved. The CDR3 has 14 residues. Germline CDR1 SGDLS, CDR2 YYNGEE. V lost 0 bases, J lost 4 bases, and 11 bases lay in between. In DNA, the CDR3 is TGTGCCAGCAGCGTAGGGCTGGCAGGTTACGAGCAGTACTTC. It yields the protein CASSVGLAGYEQYF.

The V call is TRBV4-3, the J call TRBJ2-7; D call uncertain. The germline V and J ends were trimmed by 0 bases and 6 bases, with 21 bases remaining between them. From germline, CDR1 is LGHNA and CDR2 YSLEER. The CDR3 extends over 17 amino acids. CDR3 loop: CASSQDVGLSDGREQYF. The CDR3 DNA reads TGCGCCAGCAGCCAAGATGTGGGCCTCTCAGATGGGCGCGAGCAGTACTTC.